The 8 T cell receptor beta chains below were found in one sample sequenced in a study of T cell responses to AZD1222 COVID-19 vaccine. Clones were sequenced by immunoSEQ multiplex PCR, and TCRdb holds only the in-frame ones, with some missing. This table has 150,000 or so clones, less than 90% appearing once. The specimen comprised peripheral blood, sampled on day 0 of AZD1222 vaccination. These receptors all come from an adult in good health.

The table lists this clone with a few counts. This chain uses TRBV11-2 with TRBJ2-7, with 8 bases fitting TRBD1. The CDR3 runs 17 residues. The V and J ends lost 6 bases and 0 bases, in that order; junction bases with no gene match: 13. Germline values: CDR1 SGHAT, CDR2 FQNNGV. This CDR3 is CASSPQVWGQDSYEQYF. The CDR3 DNA sequence: TGTGCCAGCAGTCCCCAAGTTTGGGGACAGGACTCCTACGAGCAGTACTTC.

V gene TRBV7-8 combines with J gene TRBJ2-3; D is perhaps TRBD2 (7 bases). Germline assignment: CDR1 SGHVS and CDR2 FQNEAQ. The CDR3 consists of 16 residues. Trimming pared 2 bases from V and 1 base from J, leaving 13 bases between. CDR3 nucleotides: TGTGCCAGCAGCTTATTTGGAGGGGGGGGCACAGATACGCAGTATTTT. The encoded protein is CASSLFGGGGTDTQYF.

J is TRBJ2-3 and V is TRBV19, with 8 nucleotides matching TRBD1. Germline lookup yields CDR1 LNHDA and CDR2 SQIVND (reference sequence). CDR3 length: 13 amino acids. With 8 bases clipped from V and 6 bases from J, the junction kept 7 bases outside the gene matches. CDR3: CASQDRVRDTQYF. The CDR3 nucleotides are TGTGCCAGTCAGGACAGGGTGAGGGATACGCAGTATTTT.

V gene TRBV7-9 combines with J gene TRBJ2-1; 7 nucleotides match TRBD2. Trimming at V came to 5 bases and at J to 4 bases, leaving 8 bases not matched to a gene. CDR1 SEHNR and CDR2 FQNEAQ come from the germline V gene (reference sequence). The CDR3 runs 15 residues. The chain's CDR3 is CASSPGRGRYNEQFF. The DNA for the CDR3 is TGTGCCAGCAGCCCTGGGCGGGGGAGGTACAATGAGCAGTTCTTC.

This sequence joins TRBV5-8 and TRBJ1-1; D gene uncertain. CDR3 length equals 10 residues. The V end lost 3 bases, the J end lost 3 bases, and 0 bases lay between the germline ends. CDR1 SGHTS and CDR2 YDEGEE come from the germline V gene. CDR3 DNA: TGTGCCAGCAGCTACACTGAAGCTTTCTTT. It is translated as CASSYTEAFF.

V gene TRBV29-1 combines with J gene TRBJ2-7; D may match TRBD1 or TRBD2 (5 bases each). The CDR3 covers 12 residues. The V gene's germline CDR1 is SQVTM and CDR2 ANQGSEA. V was cut by 4 bases and J by 2 bases, with 9 bases left in between. CDR3 sequence (DNA): TGCAGCGTTGGGGACGGACCCTACGAGCAGTACTTC. Translated: CSVGDGPYEQYF.

This sequence joins TRBV7-2 and TRBJ2-7; perhaps TRBD1 as D (5 bases). Germline V lookup: CDR1 SGHTA, CDR2 FQGNSA. The V end was cut by 4 bases, the J end by 3 bases, with 7 bases between. The CDR3 length is 12 residues. The CDR3 spells CASSSQVYEQYF. CDR3 coding DNA: TGTGCCAGCAGCTCACAGGTCTACGAGCAGTACTTC.

The chain carries TRBV3-1 (or the pseudogene TRBV3-2) and TRBJ1-1, with D maybe TRBD1 (5 bases). Trimming removed 1 base at V and 7 bases at J, with 19 bases between. Germline CDR1 and CDR2: LGHDT and YNNKEL (reference sequence). The CDR3 runs 16 residues. In nucleotides, the CDR3 is TGTGCCAGCAGCCAAGGAGCTATGGCCCCAACAGGTGAAGCTTTCTTT. Its translation is CASSQGAMAPTGEAFF.